This T cell receptor beta chain stems from a study of identical twins. Broader study findings: In beta out-of-frame sequences, the excess sharing between twins was weaker.

Trimming at V came to 4 bases and at J to 7 bases, leaving 8 bases not matched to a gene. CDR1 and CDR2 from the germline V gene are KGHDR and SFDVKD. The CDR3 sequence is 15 residues long. Concerning this clonotype itself: Its antigen is unknown.

Each CDR3 protein is one row after TCRdb ran MiXCR on the 5' RACE reads. The table lists 690,000 or so distinct CDR3 sequences, around 8.3% of them singletons, with roughly 0.9% in the top ten. Healthy Caucasian donors formed the entire cohort. Another study also made use of these data, one on yellow fever vaccine responses in identical twins.

The chain recombines TRBV24-1 with TRBJ1-5; 8 bases fit TRBD1. The receptor was derived from a woman under 30 in good health. The source material was PBMCs. The CDR3 here is CATSDSGQGDQPQHF. As DNA, the CDR3 is TGTGCCACCAGTGACTCAGGACAGGGTGACCAGCCCCAGCATTTT.